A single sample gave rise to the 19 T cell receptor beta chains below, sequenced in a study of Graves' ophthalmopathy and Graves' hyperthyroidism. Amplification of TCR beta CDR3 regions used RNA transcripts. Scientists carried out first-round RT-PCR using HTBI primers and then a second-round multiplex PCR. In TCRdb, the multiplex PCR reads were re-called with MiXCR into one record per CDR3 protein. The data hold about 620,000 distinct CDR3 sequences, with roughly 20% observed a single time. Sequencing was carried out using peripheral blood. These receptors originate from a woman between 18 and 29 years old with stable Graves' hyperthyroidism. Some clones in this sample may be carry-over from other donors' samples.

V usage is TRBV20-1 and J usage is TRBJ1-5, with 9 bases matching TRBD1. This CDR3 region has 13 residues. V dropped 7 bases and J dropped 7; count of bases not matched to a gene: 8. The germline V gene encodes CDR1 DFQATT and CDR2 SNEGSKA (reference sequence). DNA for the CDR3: TGCAGTGGAGGTAGGACAGGGGACCAGCCCCAGCATTTT. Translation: CSGGRTGDQPQHF.

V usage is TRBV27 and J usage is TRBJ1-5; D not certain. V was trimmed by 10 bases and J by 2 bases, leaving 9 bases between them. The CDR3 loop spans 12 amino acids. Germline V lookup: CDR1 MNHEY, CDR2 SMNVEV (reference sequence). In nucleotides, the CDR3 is TGTGCCATCGGTTCGGGCAATCAGCCCCAGCATTTT. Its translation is CAIGSGNQPQHF.

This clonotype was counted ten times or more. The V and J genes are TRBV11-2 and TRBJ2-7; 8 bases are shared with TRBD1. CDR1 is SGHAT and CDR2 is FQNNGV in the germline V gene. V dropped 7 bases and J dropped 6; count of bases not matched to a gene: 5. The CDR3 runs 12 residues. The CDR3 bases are TGTGCCAGCACAGGACAGGGAAGCGAGCAGTACTTC. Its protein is CASTGQGSEQYF.

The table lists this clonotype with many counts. The CDR3: CASGLVLARSFGQPQHF. As DNA, the CDR3 is TGTGCTAGTGGTTTGGTATTGGCCCGGTCCTTTGGTCAGCCCCAGCATTTT. The chain links TRBV12-5 to TRBJ1-5; the D is unclear. The CDR3 is 17 residues long. V was clipped by 0 bases and J by 6 bases, with 18 bases between them. The germline CDR1 and CDR2 sequences are LGHNT and FRNRAP.

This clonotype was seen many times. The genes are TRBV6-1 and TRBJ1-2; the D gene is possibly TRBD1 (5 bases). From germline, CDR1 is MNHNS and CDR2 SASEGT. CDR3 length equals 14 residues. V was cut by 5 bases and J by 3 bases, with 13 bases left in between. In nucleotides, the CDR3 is TGTGCCAGCAGTACCCAGGGTAGGGACTATGGCTACACCTTC. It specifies CASSTQGRDYGYTF.

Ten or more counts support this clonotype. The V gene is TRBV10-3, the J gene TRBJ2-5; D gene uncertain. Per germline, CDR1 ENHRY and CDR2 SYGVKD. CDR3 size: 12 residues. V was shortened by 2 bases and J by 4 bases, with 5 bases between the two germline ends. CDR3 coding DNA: TGTGCCATCAGTGAGGGCCCAGAGACCCAGTACTTC. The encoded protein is CAISEGPETQYF.

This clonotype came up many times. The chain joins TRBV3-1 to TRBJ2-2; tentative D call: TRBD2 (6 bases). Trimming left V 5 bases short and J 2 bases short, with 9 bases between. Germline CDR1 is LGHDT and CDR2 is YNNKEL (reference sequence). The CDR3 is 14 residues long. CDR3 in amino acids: CASSMRGNTGELFF. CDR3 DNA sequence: TGTGCCAGCAGCATGCGGGGAAACACCGGGGAGCTGTTTTTT.

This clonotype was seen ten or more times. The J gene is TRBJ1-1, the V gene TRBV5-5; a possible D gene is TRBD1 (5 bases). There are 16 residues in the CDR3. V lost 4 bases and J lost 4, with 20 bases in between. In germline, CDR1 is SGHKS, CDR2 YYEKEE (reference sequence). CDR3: CASSLGPGGVITEAFF. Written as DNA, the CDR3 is TGTGCCAGCAGCCTGGGGCCGGGGGGTGTTATCACTGAAGCTTTCTTT.

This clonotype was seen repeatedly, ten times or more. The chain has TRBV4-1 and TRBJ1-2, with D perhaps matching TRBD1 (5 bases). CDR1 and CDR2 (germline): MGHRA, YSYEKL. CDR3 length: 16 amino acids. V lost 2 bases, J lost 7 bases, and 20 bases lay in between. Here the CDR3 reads CASSQNGLDSVSGYTF. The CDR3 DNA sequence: TGCGCCAGCAGCCAAAACGGGCTAGACAGCGTCTCTGGCTACACCTTC.

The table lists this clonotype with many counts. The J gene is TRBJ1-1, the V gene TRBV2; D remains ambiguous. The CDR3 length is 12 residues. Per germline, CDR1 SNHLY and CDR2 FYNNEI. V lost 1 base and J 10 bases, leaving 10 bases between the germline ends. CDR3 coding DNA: TGTGCCAGCAGTGAAGATGCGTCGATAGCTTTCTTT. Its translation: CASSEDASIAFF.

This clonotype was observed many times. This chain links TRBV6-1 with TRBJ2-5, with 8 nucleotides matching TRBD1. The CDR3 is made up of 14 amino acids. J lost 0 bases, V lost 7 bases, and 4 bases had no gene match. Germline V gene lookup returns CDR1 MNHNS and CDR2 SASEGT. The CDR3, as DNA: TGTGCCAGCAATCCAGGGGGCAACCAAGAGACCCAGTACTTC. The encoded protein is CASNPGGNQETQYF.

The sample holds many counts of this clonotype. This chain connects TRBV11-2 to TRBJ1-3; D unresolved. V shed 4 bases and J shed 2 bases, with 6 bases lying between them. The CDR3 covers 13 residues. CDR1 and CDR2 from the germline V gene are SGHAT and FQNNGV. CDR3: CASSSSPGNTIYF. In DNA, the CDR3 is TGTGCCAGCAGCTCCAGCCCTGGAAACACCATATATTTT.

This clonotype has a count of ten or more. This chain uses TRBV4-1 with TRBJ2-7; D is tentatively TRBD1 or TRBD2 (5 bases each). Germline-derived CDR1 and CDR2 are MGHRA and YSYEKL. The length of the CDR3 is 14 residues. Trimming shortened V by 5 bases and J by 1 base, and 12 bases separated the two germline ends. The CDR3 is CASSGRDGSYEQYF. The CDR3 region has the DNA TGCGCCAGCAGCGGCCGGGACGGTTCCTACGAGCAGTACTTC.

The CDR3 region has the DNA TGTGCCAGCAGCTCCTGGGACGGTAACTATGGCTACACCTTC. Translation: CASSSWDGNYGYTF. The genes are TRBV7-8 and TRBJ1-2; a weak D match, TRBD1 (5 bases). The germline V and J ends were trimmed by 4 bases and 1 base, with 10 bases remaining between them. In germline, CDR1 is SGHVS, CDR2 FQNEAQ. This CDR3 region has 14 residues.

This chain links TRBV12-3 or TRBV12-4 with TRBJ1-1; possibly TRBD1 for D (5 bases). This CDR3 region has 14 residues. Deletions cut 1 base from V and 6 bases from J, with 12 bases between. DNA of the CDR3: TGTGCCAGCAGTTTAGGTCGGCAGGGCTCTGAAGCTTTCTTT. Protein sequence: CASSLGRQGSEAFF.

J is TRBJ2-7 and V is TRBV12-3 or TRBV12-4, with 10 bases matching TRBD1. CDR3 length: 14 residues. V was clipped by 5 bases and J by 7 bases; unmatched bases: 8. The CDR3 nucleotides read TGTGCCAGCAGTAAACGGGACAGGGGTAGGGAGCAGTACTTC. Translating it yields CASSKRDRGREQYF.

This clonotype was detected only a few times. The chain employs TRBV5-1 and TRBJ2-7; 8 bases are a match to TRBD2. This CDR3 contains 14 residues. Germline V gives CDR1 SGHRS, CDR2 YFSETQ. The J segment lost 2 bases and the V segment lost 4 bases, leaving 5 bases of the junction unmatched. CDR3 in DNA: TGCGCCAGCAGCCCGGGAGGGACTACCTACGAGCAGTACTTC. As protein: CASSPGGTTYEQYF.

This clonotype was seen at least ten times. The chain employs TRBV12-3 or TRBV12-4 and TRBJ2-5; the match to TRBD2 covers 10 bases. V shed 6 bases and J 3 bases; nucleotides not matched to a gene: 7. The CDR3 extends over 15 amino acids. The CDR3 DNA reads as TGTGCCAGCAGCAATCTAGCGGGGGAGGAAGAGACCCAGTACTTC. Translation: CASSNLAGEEETQYF.

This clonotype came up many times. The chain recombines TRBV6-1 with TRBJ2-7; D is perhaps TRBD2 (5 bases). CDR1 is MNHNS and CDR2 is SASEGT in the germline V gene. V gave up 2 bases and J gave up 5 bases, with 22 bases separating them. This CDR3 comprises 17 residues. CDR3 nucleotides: TGTGCCAGCAGTGAACGTTTGCGCGGGCTCGCCTATAACGAGCAGTACTTC. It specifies CASSERLRGLAYNEQYF.